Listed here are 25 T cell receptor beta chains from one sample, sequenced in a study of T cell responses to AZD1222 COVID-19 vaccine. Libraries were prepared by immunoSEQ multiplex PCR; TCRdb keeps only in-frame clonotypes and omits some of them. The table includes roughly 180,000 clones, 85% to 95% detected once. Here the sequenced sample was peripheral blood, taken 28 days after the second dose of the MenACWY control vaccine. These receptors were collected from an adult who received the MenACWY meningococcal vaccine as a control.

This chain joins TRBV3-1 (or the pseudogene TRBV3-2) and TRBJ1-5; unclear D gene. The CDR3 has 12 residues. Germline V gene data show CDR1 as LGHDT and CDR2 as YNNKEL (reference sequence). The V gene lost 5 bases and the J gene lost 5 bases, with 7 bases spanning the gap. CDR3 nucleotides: TGTGCCAGCAGCTTGCAGGATCAGCCCCAGCATTTT. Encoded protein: CASSLQDQPQHF.

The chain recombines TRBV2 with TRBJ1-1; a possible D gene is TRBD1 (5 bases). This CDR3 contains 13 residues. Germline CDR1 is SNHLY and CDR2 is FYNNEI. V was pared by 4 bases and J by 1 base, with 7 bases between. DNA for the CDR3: TGTGCCAGCAGTGCCAGGGAGAACACTGAAGCTTTCTTT. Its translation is CASSARENTEAFF.

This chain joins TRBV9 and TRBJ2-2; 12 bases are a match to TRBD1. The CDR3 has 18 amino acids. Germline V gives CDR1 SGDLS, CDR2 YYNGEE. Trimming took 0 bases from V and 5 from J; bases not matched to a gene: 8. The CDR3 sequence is CASSVGPGQGAWTGELFF. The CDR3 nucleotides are TGTGCCAGCAGCGTAGGTCCGGGACAGGGGGCGTGGACCGGGGAGCTGTTTTTT.

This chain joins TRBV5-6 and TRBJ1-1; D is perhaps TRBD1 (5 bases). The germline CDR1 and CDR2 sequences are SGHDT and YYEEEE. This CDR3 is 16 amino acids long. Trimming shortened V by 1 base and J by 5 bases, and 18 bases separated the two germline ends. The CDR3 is CASSLFGAPEMTEAFF. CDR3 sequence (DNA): TGTGCCAGCAGCTTGTTCGGGGCTCCGGAGATGACTGAAGCTTTCTTT.

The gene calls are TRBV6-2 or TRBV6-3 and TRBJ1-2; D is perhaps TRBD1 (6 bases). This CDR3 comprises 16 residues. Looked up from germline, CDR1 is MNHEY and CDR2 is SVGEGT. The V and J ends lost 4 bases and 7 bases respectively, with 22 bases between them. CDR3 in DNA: TGTGCCAGCAGTTCGGTGAGCTATACCACAGGGCCTGGCTACACCTTC. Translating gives CASSSVSYTTGPGYTF.

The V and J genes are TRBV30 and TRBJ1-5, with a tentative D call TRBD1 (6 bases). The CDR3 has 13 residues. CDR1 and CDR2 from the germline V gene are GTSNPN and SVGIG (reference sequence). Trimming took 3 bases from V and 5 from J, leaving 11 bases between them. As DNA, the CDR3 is TGTGCCTGGAGCCCCAGGGGAGATCAGCCCCAGCATTTT. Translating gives CAWSPRGDQPQHF.

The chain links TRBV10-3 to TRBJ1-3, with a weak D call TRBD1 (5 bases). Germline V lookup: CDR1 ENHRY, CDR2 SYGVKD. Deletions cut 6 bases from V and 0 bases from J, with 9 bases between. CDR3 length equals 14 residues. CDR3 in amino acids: CAIRRGPSGNTIYF. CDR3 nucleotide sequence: TGTGCCATCAGGAGGGGTCCCTCTGGAAACACCATATATTTT.

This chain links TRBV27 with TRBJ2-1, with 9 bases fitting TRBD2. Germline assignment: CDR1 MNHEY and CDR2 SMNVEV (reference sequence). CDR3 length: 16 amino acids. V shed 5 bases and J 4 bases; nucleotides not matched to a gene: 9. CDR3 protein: CASSPHLAGVYNEQFF. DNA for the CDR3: TGTGCCAGCAGTCCCCATTTAGCGGGGGTTTACAATGAGCAGTTCTTC.

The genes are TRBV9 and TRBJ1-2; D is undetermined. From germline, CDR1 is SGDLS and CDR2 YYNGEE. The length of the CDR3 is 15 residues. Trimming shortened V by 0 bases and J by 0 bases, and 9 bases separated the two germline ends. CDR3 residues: CASSVGNLANYGYTF. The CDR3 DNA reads TGTGCCAGCAGCGTAGGGAACTTAGCTAACTATGGCTACACCTTC. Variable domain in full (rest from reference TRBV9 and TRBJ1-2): DSGVTQTPKHLITATGQRVTLRCSPRSGDLSVYWYQQSLDQGLQFLIQYYNGEERAKGNILERFSAQQFPDLHSELNLSSLELGDSALYFCASSVGNLANYGYTFGSGTRLTVV.

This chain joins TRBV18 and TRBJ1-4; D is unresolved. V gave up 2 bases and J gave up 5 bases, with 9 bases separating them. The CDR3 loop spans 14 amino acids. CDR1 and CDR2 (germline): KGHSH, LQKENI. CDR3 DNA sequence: TGTGCCAGCTCACCAGGCTTGGGGAATGAAAAACTGTTTTTT. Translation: CASSPGLGNEKLFF.

The CDR3 bases are TGTGCCAGCAGCTTGGAGGCGGCAATGAACACTGAAGCTTTCTTT. The encoded protein is CASSLEAAMNTEAFF. The gene calls are TRBV5-4 and TRBJ1-1; D uncertain. CDR1 SGHNT and CDR2 YYREEE come from the germline V gene (reference sequence). Trimming left V 0 bases short and J 0 bases short, with 9 bases between. The CDR3 runs 15 residues.

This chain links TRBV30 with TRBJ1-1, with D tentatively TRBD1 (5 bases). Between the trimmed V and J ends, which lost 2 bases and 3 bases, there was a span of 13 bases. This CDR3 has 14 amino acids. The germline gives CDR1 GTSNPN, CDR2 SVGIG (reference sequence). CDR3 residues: CAWSRQGGHTEAFF. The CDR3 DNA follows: TGTGCCTGGAGTCGGCAGGGCGGGCACACTGAAGCTTTCTTT.

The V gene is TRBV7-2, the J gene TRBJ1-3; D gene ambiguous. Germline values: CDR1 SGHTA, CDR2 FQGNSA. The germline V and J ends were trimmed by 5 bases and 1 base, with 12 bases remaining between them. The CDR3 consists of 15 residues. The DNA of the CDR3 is TGTGCCAGCAGCCCTCCTGGCCTTTCTGGAAACACCATATATTTT. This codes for CASSPPGLSGNTIYF.

The chain's CDR3 is CASSLRGGDNQPQHF. Written as DNA, the CDR3 is TGTGCCAGCAGCTTACGCGGCGGGGACAATCAGCCCCAGCATTTT. The chain has TRBV7-2 and TRBJ1-5; D remains unclear. CDR3 length equals 15 residues. Germline-derived CDR1 and CDR2 are SGHTA and FQGNSA. Between the trimmed V and J ends, which lost 2 bases and 3 bases, there was a span of 11 bases.

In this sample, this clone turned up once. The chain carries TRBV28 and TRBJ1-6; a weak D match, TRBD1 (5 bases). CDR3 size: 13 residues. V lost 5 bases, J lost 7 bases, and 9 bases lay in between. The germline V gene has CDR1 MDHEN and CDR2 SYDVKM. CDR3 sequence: CASSDYRNSPLHF. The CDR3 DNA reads TGTGCCAGCAGTGACTACAGGAATTCACCCCTCCACTTT. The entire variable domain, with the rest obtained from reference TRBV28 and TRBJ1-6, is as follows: DVKVTQSSRYLVKRTGEKVFLECVQDMDHENMFWYRQDPGLGLRLIYFSYDVKMKEKGDIPEGYSVSREKKERFSLILESASTNQTSMYLCASSDYRNSPLHFGNGTRLTVT.

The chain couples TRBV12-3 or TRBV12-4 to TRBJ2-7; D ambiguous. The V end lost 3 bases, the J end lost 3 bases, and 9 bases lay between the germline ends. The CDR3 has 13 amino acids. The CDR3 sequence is CASSLTWGYEQYF. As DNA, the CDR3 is TGTGCCAGCAGTTTGACTTGGGGCTACGAGCAGTACTTC.

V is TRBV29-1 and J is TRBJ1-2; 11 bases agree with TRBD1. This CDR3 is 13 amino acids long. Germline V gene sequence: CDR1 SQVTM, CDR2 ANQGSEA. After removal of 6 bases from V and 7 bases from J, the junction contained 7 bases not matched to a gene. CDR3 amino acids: CSVTDRGRGGYTF. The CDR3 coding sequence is TGCAGCGTGACGGACAGGGGGCGAGGTGGCTACACCTTC.

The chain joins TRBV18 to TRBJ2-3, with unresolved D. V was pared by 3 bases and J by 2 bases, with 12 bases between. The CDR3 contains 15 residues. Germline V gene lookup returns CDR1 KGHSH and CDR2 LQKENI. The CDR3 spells CASSPPGLYTDTQYF. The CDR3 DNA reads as TGTGCCAGCTCACCTCCCGGGCTTTACACAGATACGCAGTATTTT.

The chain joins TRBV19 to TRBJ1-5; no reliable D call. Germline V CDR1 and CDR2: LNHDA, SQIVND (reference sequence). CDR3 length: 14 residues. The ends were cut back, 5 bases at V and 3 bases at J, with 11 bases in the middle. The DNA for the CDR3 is TGTGCCAGTAGTGAAACAGTATACAATCAGCCCCAGCATTTT. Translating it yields CASSETVYNQPQHF.

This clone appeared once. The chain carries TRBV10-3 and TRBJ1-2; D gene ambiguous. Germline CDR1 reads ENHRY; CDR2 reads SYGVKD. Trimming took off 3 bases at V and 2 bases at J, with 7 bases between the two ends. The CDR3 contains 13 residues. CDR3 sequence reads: CAISDAINYGYTF. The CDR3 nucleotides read TGTGCCATCAGTGACGCGATAAACTATGGCTACACCTTC.

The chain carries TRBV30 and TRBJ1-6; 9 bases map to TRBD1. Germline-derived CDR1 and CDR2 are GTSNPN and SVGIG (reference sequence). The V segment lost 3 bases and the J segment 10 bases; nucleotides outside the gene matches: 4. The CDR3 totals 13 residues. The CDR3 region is CAWSGQGRSPLHF. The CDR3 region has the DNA TGTGCCTGGAGCGGACAGGGGCGGTCACCCCTCCACTTT.

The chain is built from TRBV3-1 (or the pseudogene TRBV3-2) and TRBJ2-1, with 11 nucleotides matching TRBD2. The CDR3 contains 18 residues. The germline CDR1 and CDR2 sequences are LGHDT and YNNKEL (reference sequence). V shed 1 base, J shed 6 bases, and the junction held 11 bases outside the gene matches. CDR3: CASSQGTGTLAGGNEQFF. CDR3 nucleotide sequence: TGTGCCAGCAGCCAAGGGACAGGGACCCTAGCGGGGGGCAATGAGCAGTTCTTC.

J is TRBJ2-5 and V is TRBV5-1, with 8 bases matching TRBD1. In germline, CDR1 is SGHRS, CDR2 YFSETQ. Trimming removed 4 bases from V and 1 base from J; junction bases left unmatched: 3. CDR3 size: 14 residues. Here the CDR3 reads CASSRTGGQETQYF. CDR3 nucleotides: TGCGCCAGCAGCCGTACAGGGGGCCAAGAGACCCAGTACTTC.

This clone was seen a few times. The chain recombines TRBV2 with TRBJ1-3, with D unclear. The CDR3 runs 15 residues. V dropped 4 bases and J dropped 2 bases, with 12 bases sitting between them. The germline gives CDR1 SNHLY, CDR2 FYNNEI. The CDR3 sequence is CASSAIIQTGNTIYF. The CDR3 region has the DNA TGTGCCAGCAGTGCGATAATACAAACTGGAAACACCATATATTTT.

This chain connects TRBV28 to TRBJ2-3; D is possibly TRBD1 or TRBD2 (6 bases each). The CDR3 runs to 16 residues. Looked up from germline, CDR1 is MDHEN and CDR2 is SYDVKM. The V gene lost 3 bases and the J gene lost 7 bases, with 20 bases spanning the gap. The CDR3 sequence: CASSFPGQTRGYTQYF. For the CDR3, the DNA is TGTGCCAGCAGTTTCCCCGGACAGACCCGGGGGTATACGCAGTATTTT.